These 26 T cell receptor beta chains were all obtained from the same sample, sequenced in a study of cytomegalovirus exposure and HLA in healthy donors. Researchers ran the PCR with 60 Vbeta and 13 Jbeta primers. The data were produced by immunoSEQ multiplex PCR, yet TCRdb's version contains in-frame clones alone and is incomplete. Of roughly 43,000 clones listed, 60% to 85% are singletons. The sequenced sample was PBMCs. These receptors all stem from a man aged 25-45 years in good health and CMV-seronegative.

The genes are TRBV29-1 and TRBJ2-5; 14 positions agree with TRBD2. V lost 6 bases to trimming and J lost 1 base; unmatched junction nucleotides: 4. CDR1 is SQVTM and CDR2 is ANQGSEA in the germline V gene. The CDR3 spans 15 residues. The CDR3 sequence is CSVETSGRAQETQYF. The CDR3, as DNA: TGCAGCGTGGAGACTAGCGGGAGGGCCCAAGAGACCCAGTACTTC.

The rearrangement joins TRBV5-6 to TRBJ2-5, with D perhaps matching TRBD1 (6 bases). This CDR3 spans 15 amino acids. V was trimmed by 2 bases and J by 1 base, leaving 12 bases between them. Germline V CDR1 and CDR2: SGHDT, YYEEEE. The CDR3 sequence: CASSLVQGSQETQYF. The CDR3, as DNA: TGTGCCAGCAGCTTAGTACAGGGCTCCCAAGAGACCCAGTACTTC.

The rearrangement joins TRBV4-2 to TRBJ1-3; 10 bases are a match to TRBD1. This CDR3 has 18 amino acids. Germline V CDR1 and CDR2: LGHNA, YNFKEQ. V was clipped by 1 base and J by 4 bases; unmatched bases: 10. The CDR3 DNA sequence: TGTGCCAGCAGCCAAGTCGCCAGACAGGGGGCTAGCGGAAACACCATATATTTT. Protein: CASSQVARQGASGNTIYF.

The chain uses TRBV27 and TRBJ2-3, with 8 bases aligning to TRBD2. The CDR3 has 14 amino acids. J lost 6 bases, V lost 1 base, and 3 bases had no gene match. Germline loops: CDR1 MNHEY, CDR2 SMNVEV (reference sequence). This CDR3 is CASSLLGGRDTQYF. The DNA of the CDR3 is TGTGCCAGCAGTTTATTGGGCGGGAGGGATACGCAGTATTTT.

The genes are TRBV7-9 and TRBJ2-5, with a weak D call TRBD2 (7 bases). From germline, CDR1 is SEHNR and CDR2 FQNEAQ (reference sequence). V was shortened by 6 bases and J by 9 bases, with 14 bases between the two germline ends. The CDR3 is 12 amino acids. The CDR3 DNA sequence: TGTGCCAGCAGGGGCGGGGGCGAGGCCCAGTACTTC. It specifies CASRGGGEAQYF.

This chain links TRBV30 with TRBJ2-3; 7 bases match TRBD2. The V gene end was trimmed by 0 bases and the J gene end by 8 bases; junction bases not matched to a gene: 5. The CDR3 contains 13 residues. Germline values: CDR1 GTSNPN, CDR2 SVGIG (reference sequence). CDR3 in amino acids: CAWSVAGEGTQYF. For the CDR3, the DNA is TGTGCCTGGAGTGTCGCGGGAGAGGGTACGCAGTATTTT. The whole variable domain, remainder taken from reference TRBV30 and TRBJ2-3, is SQTIHQWPATLVQPVGSPLSLECTVEGTSNPNLYWYRQAAGRGLQLLFYSVGIGQISSEVPQNLSASRPQDRQFILSSKKLLLSDSGFYLCAWSVAGEGTQYFGPGTRLTVL.

The rearrangement uses TRBV5-8 and TRBJ2-7; weak D call: TRBD1 (6 bases). Germline V gives CDR1 SGHTS, CDR2 YDEGEE. Trimming stripped 4 bases from V and 2 bases from J, with 10 bases between. CDR3 length: 13 amino acids. CDR3 coding DNA: TGTGCCAGCAGCAAACAGGGTGCCTACGAGCAGTACTTC. Amino acids: CASSKQGAYEQYF.

The chain couples TRBV5-4 to TRBJ2-2; the match to TRBD2 covers 11 bases. Germline CDR1 and CDR2: SGHNT and YYREEE (reference sequence). V was clipped by 3 bases and J by 10 bases; unmatched bases: 17. The CDR3 has 18 amino acids. CDR3 loop: CASSWEALAGGSPMELFF. The CDR3 DNA reads as TGTGCCAGCAGCTGGGAGGCGCTAGCGGGAGGCTCACCGATGGAGCTGTTTTTT.

The J gene is TRBJ2-7, the V gene TRBV28, with 11 bases that match TRBD2. The V gene end was trimmed by 0 bases and the J gene end by 0 bases; junction bases not matched to a gene: 13. Germline values: CDR1 MDHEN, CDR2 SYDVKM. The CDR3 is 20 amino acids. The DNA for the CDR3 is TGTGCCAGCAGTTTATGGCTAGCGGGAGGATTTTCACGGTTCTCCTACGAGCAGTACTTC. Protein sequence: CASSLWLAGGFSRFSYEQYF.

The chain is built from TRBV9 and TRBJ2-3; D possibly corresponds to TRBD1 (6 bases). This CDR3 is 12 amino acids long. Trimming cost V 6 bases and J 6 bases, with 11 bases left between them. Looked up from germline, CDR1 is SGDLS and CDR2 is YYNGEE. CDR3 protein: CASKGVGDTQYF. The CDR3, as DNA: TGTGCCAGCAAGGGGGTTGGGGATACGCAGTATTTT.

The chain employs TRBV7-9 and TRBJ2-7, with D uncertain. Germline loops: CDR1 SEHNR, CDR2 FQNEAQ (reference sequence). The CDR3 sequence is 14 residues long. With 1 base removed from V and 2 bases from J, the gap between germline ends came to 9 bases. The CDR3 spells CASSLGLQTYEQYF. CDR3 DNA: TGTGCCAGCAGCTTAGGTCTTCAGACCTACGAGCAGTACTTC.

This clone was found once. The chain recombines TRBV28 with TRBJ2-7; tentatively, D is TRBD1 (6 bases). CDR1 and CDR2 (germline): MDHEN, SYDVKM. V was trimmed by 2 bases and J by 0 bases, leaving 11 bases between them. The CDR3 is 15 residues long. CDR3 region: CASSLRGTLSYEQYF. CDR3 DNA: TGTGCCAGCAGTTTAAGGGGGACCCTCTCCTACGAGCAGTACTTC. The variable domain in full, completed from reference TRBV28 and TRBJ2-7, reads DVKVTQSSRYLVKRTGEKVFLECVQDMDHENMFWYRQDPGLGLRLIYFSYDVKMKEKGDIPEGYSVSREKKERFSLILESASTNQTSMYLCASSLRGTLSYEQYFGPGTRLTVT.

The rearrangement links TRBV4-3 to TRBJ1-5; tentatively, D is TRBD1 (5 bases). Between the trimmed V and J ends, which lost 1 base and 0 bases, there was a span of 16 bases. Germline values: CDR1 LGHNA, CDR2 YSLEER. The CDR3 has 18 amino acids. DNA of the CDR3: TGCGCCAGCAGCCAAGGGGCTATCGCAGGGATTAGCAATCAGCCCCAGCATTTT. As protein: CASSQGAIAGISNQPQHF.

The chain combines TRBV27 with TRBJ1-2; the D gene is possibly TRBD1 (5 bases). Germline CDR1 and CDR2: MNHEY and SMNVEV (reference sequence). This CDR3 comprises 14 residues. V was cut by 5 bases and J by 4 bases, with 14 bases left in between. For the CDR3, the DNA is TGTGCCAGCAGTCTCAAAGGGGTCTTCTATGGCTACACCTTC. Protein product: CASSLKGVFYGYTF.

The V and J genes are TRBV2 and TRBJ2-7; tentatively, D is TRBD1 (5 bases). V was pared by 4 bases and J by 1 base, with 8 bases between. This CDR3 contains 13 residues. The germline CDR1 and CDR2 sequences are SNHLY and FYNNEI. CDR3 nucleotides: TGTGCCAGCAGTGTACAGGTTTCCTACGAGCAGTACTTC. Translation gives CASSVQVSYEQYF.

The rearrangement joins TRBV1 to TRBJ2-7; TRBD2, the table's D call, lacks a check against the DNA. TRBV1 is a pseudogene segment. The CDR3 has 14 amino acids. DNA for the CDR3: TGCACCAGCAGGACGGGACTCAGAACCTACGAGCAGTACTTC. Its protein is CTSRTGLRTYEQYF.

The chain joins TRBV18 to TRBJ2-5; TRBD1 agrees at 7 bases. Near its end, the DNA agrees better with TRBJ2-7, so the J call may be wrong. This CDR3 spans 15 amino acids. CDR1 is KGHSH and CDR2 is LQKENI in the germline V gene. CDR3 region: CASSPTGSGSYEQYF. DNA of the CDR3: TGTGCCAGCTCACCGACAGGGAGTGGTTCCTACGAGCAGTACTTC.

The CDR3 DNA reads as TGTGCCAGCAGCCAAGTACAGGGAAAGGTTCTCTACGAGCAGTACTTC. Its protein is CASSQVQGKVLYEQYF. The chain links TRBV4-2 to TRBJ2-7; tentatively, D is TRBD1 (6 bases). V dropped 1 base and J dropped 3 bases, with 16 bases sitting between them. Germline V gives CDR1 LGHNA, CDR2 YNFKEQ. The CDR3 runs 16 residues.

This clone showed up just once. The chain recombines TRBV7-9 with TRBJ2-7, with TRBD1 matching over 12 bases. After removal of 5 bases from V and 3 bases from J, the junction contained 11 bases not matched to a gene. The CDR3 spans 17 residues. The germline V gene has CDR1 SEHNR and CDR2 FQNEAQ (reference sequence). As DNA, the CDR3 is TGTGCCAGCAGCGCCGGGACAGGGGGCTTCTTCGGCTACGAGCAGTACTTC. Translating gives CASSAGTGGFFGYEQYF. Full variable domain (outside the CDR3, taken from reference TRBV7-9 and TRBJ2-7): DTGVSQNPRHKITKRGQNVTFRCDPISEHNRLYWYRQTLGQGPEFLTYFQNEAQLEKSRLLSDRFSAERPKGSFSTLEIQRTEQGDSAMYLCASSAGTGGFFGYEQYFGPGTRLTVT.

The chain has TRBV2 and TRBJ1-4, with TRBD1 as a possible D gene (6 bases). V was clipped by 4 bases and J by 3 bases, with 15 bases between them. This CDR3 has 16 residues. Germline V gene lookup returns CDR1 SNHLY and CDR2 FYNNEI. The CDR3 region is CASSVEETGPNEKLFF. The CDR3 DNA is TGTGCCAGCAGTGTCGAGGAGACAGGACCTAATGAAAAACTGTTTTTT.

This chain joins TRBV5-4 and TRBJ1-4; 8 bases agree with TRBD1. From germline, CDR1 is SGHNT and CDR2 YYREEE (reference sequence). The junction had 4 bases not matched to a gene; V was cut back by 4 bases and J by 2 bases. The CDR3 has 15 amino acids. The CDR3 DNA is TGTGCCAGCAGCCTCCGACAGGGGACTAATGAAAAACTGTTTTTT. This gives the protein CASSLRQGTNEKLFF.

The chain links TRBV27 to TRBJ2-7, with TRBD1 identical over 8 bases. The CDR3 has 15 amino acids. The germline V gene has CDR1 MNHEY and CDR2 SMNVEV (reference sequence). V was clipped by 5 bases and J by 3 bases; unmatched bases: 9. CDR3 DNA: TGTGCCAGCAGTATTCGGACAGGGACCAACTACGAGCAGTACTTC. Its translation: CASSIRTGTNYEQYF.

This chain connects TRBV12-5 to TRBJ1-5; the D gene is possibly TRBD1 (5 bases). V lost 6 bases and J lost 3, with 12 bases in between. The CDR3 is 14 amino acids. From germline, CDR1 is LGHNT and CDR2 FRNRAP. This chain's CDR3 is CASGLDSLNQPQHF. DNA of the CDR3: TGTGCTAGTGGCCTCGACAGCCTCAATCAGCCCCAGCATTTT.

The rearrangement links TRBV4-1 to TRBJ2-1, with 12 nucleotides matching TRBD2. The trim removed 7 bases at V and 4 bases at J, leaving 8 bases unmatched. CDR3 length: 16 residues. Germline CDR1 is MGHRA and CDR2 is YSYEKL. The chain's CDR3 is CASTRLAGDRYNEQFF. CDR3 bases: TGCGCCAGCACCCGACTAGCGGGAGATCGGTACAATGAGCAGTTCTTC.

This clone has a handful of counts. The chain recombines TRBV4-3 with TRBJ1-1, with no clear D. V was pared by 0 bases and J by 1 base, with 12 bases between. This CDR3 is 16 amino acids long. Germline-derived CDR1 and CDR2 are LGHNA and YSLEER. The CDR3 DNA reads TGCGCCAGCAGCCAAGATCAACACAGACCGAACACTGAAGCTTTCTTT. This encodes CASSQDQHRPNTEAFF.

As DNA, the CDR3 is TGTGCCAGCAGCTTTAACAATAATTCACCCCTCCACTTT. Protein sequence: CASSFNNNSPLHF. J is TRBJ1-6 and V is TRBV7-2; D is uncertain. The germline gives CDR1 SGHTA, CDR2 FQGNSA. V lost 3 bases and J lost 5, with 5 bases in between. CDR3 length equals 13 residues.